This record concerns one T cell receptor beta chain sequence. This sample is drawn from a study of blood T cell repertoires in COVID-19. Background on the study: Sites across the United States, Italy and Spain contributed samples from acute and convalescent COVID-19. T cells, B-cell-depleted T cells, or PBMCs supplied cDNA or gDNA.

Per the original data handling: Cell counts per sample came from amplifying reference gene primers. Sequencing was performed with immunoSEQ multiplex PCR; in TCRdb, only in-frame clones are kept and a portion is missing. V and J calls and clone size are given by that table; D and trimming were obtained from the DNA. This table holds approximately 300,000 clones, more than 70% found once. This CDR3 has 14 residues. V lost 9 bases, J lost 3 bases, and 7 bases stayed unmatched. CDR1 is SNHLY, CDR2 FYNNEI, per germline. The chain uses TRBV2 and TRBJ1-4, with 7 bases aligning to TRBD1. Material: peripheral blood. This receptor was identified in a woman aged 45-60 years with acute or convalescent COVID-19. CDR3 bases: TGTGCCAGTTCCAGGGGACAGTCTAATGAAAAACTGTTTTTT. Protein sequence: CASSRGQSNEKLFF.